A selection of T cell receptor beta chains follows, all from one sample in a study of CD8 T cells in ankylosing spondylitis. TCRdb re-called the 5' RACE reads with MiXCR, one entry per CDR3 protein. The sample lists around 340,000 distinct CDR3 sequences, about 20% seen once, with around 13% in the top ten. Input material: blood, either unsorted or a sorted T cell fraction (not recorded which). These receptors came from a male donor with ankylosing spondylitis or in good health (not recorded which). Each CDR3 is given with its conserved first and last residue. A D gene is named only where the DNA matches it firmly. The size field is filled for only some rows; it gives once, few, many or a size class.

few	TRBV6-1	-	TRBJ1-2	TGTGCCAGCGGGCGACGACAGGCGGGAGACTATGGCTACACCTTC	CASGRRQAGDYGYTF
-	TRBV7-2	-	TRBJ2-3	TGTGCCAGCAGCTCCCTAAGGGTCTTGCGGGCAGATACGCAGTATTTT	CASSSLRVLRADTQYF
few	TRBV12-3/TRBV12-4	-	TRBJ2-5	TGTGCCAGCAGTTTAGTAGAGTCCCAAGAGACCCAGTACTTC	CASSLVESQETQYF
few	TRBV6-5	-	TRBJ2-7	TGTGCCAGCAGTTACGGTGGCACCCCCAACTACGAGCAGTACTTC	CASSYGGTPNYEQYF
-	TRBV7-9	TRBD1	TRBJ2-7	TGTGCCAGCAGCTCCGACAGGGTTTTACGCGAGCAGTACTTC	CASSSDRVLREQYF
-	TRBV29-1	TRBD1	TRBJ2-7	TGCAGCGTTGCTGGACAGGGGGCGCGGTACGAGCAGTACTTC	CSVAGQGARYEQYF
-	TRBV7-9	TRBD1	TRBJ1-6	TGTGCCAGCAGCTTGGCGGGACAGGGAGCTTCACCCCTCCACTTT	CASSLAGQGASPLHF
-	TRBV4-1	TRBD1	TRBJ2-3	TGCGCCAGCAGCCAAGTCTTGGGGGACAGAGGCACAGATACGCAGTATTTT	CASSQVLGDRGTDTQYF
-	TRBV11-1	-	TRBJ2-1	TGTGCCAGCAGCTTAGTATCCGAGGGGTACAATGAGCAGTTCTTC	CASSLVSEGYNEQFF
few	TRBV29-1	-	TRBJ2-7	TGCAGCGTTGAAGTGGCCGAAACCTTCTCCTACGAGCAGTACTTC	CSVEVAETFSYEQYF
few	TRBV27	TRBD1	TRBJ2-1	TGTGCCAGCAGTGGATTGGGACAGGGATTTTACAATGAGCAGTTCTTC	CASSGLGQGFYNEQFF
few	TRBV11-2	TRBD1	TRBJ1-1	TGTGCCAGCAGCAGCAGACAGGGGCTAGGGGACACTGAAGCTTTCTTT	CASSSRQGLGDTEAFF
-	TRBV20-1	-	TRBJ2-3	TGCAGTGCTCCCCAAGGGCCAGAGACTAGCACAGATACGCAGTATTTT	CSAPQGPETSTDTQYF
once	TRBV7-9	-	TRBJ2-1	TGTGCCAGCAGCCCCGGCGGTCACTCCTACAATGAGCAGTTCTTC	CASSPGGHSYNEQFF
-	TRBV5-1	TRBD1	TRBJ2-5	TGCGCCAGCAGCCCACTCTCTATAGGGGGCGTTGAGACCCAGTACTTC	CASSPLSIGGVETQYF
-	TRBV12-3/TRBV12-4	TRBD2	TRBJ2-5	TGTGCCAGCAGACCGAGCGGGGGCCCCCAAGAGACCCAGTACTTC	CASRPSGGPQETQYF
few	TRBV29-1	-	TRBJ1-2	TGCAGCGTTGAATTAAAGGTGACTGTTGGCTACACCTTC	CSVELKVTVGYTF
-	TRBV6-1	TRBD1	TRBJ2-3	TGTGCCAGCAGCCTCGACAGGGGCCCAGATACGCAGTATTTT	CASSLDRGPDTQYF
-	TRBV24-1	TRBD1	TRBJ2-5	TGTGCCACCAGTGAGTTGACAGGGGGAGGGACCCAGTACTTC	CATSELTGGGTQYF
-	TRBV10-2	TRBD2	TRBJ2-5	TGCGCCAGCAGTGATTCGGCTCCAGCGGGGATCCCAGAGACCCAGTACTTC	CASSDSAPAGIPETQYF
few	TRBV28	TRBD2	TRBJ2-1	TGTGCCAGCAGTTTTTCGGGACTAGAGATCCCCGACTCCTACAATGAGCAGTTCTTC	CASSFSGLEIPDSYNEQFF
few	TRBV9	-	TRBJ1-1	TGTGCCAGCAGCGTAGGGGTCGGGGACACTGAAGCTTTCTTT	CASSVGVGDTEAFF
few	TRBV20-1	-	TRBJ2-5	TGCAGTGTGGACCCTTTGGGTTTTGGAGAGACCCAGTACTTC	CSVDPLGFGETQYF
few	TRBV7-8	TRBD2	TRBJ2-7	TGTGCCAGCAGCGGAGACCGGGACTACAACTACGAGCAGTACTTC	CASSGDRDYNYEQYF
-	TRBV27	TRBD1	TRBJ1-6	TGTGCCAGTCGGACAGGGTGGGATAATTCACCCCTCCACTTT	CASRTGWDNSPLHF
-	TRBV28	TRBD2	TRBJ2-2	TGTGCCAGCAGGCCTAGCGGAGCCGGGGGCACCGGGGAGCTGTTTTTT	CASRPSGAGGTGELFF
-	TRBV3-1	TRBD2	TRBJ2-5	TGTACCAGCAGCCCCGTCAGCGGGGGTGATGTAGGCGGAGAGACCCAGTACTTC	CTSSPVSGGDVGGETQYF
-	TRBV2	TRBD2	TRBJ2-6	TGTGCCAGCAGGGTGACTAGCGGGGTGGCTCTAGGGGCCAACGTCCTGACTTTC	CASRVTSGVALGANVLTF
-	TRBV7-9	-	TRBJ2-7	TGTGCCAGCAGCTTAGGGTGGGATTCCTACGAGCAGTACTTC	CASSLGWDSYEQYF
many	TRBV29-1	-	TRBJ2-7	TGCAGCGTTGCCACTAGTTCCTACGAGCAGTACTTC	CSVATSSYEQYF
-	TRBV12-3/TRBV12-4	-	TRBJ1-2	TGTGCCAGCAGTTTAGGGGGACGGCTTTATGGCTACACCTTC	CASSLGGRLYGYTF
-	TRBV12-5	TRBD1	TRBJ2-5	TGTGCTAGTGGCACGGACAGGGGAGAGACCCAGTACTTC	CASGTDRGETQYF
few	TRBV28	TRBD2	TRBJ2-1	TGTGCCAGCAGTTTAGGAGCGGGGGGGAGCGAGCAGTTCTTC	CASSLGAGGSEQFF
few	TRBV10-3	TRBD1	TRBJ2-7	TGTGCCATCAGTGTAGGTGGGACAGGTTTCGCCTACGAGCAGTACTTC	CAISVGGTGFAYEQYF
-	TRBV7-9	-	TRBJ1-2	TGTGCCAGCGCGCCCGCGGGAGGGGTGATCTATGGCTACACCTTC	CASAPAGGVIYGYTF
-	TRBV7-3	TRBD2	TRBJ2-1	TGTGCCAGCAGCTTAATCGGGGGGGCGATCGGGGAGCAGTTCTTC	CASSLIGGAIGEQFF